The 15 T cell receptor beta chains presented below share a single source sample, sequenced in a study of blood T cell repertoires in COVID-19. Some clones are missing from TCRdb's copy, which holds only in-frame ones; the method was immunoSEQ multiplex PCR. There are around 100,000 clones in the sample; 90% occur only once, and under 8.5% lies in the top ten. Material: peripheral blood. The receptors come from a man aged 18 to 30 with COVID-19, enrolled during active disease.

The CDR3 bases are TGCAGTGCTAGTGGCCGGGACAGAAACACTGAAGCTTTCTTT. This sequence encodes CSASGRDRNTEAFF. This chain links TRBV20-1 with TRBJ1-1; 7 nucleotides line up with TRBD1. Looked up from germline, CDR1 is DFQATT and CDR2 is SNEGSKA (reference sequence). Trimming cost V 3 bases and J 2 bases; bases outside gene matches: 6. The CDR3 contains 14 residues.

The genes are TRBV3-1 (or the pseudogene TRBV3-2) and TRBJ2-7; 14 positions agree with TRBD2. The V and J ends lost 4 bases and 7 bases, in that order; junction bases with no gene match: 6. Per germline, CDR1 LGHDT and CDR2 YNNKEL (reference sequence). This CDR3 region has 15 residues. CDR3: CASSLGTSGRWEQYF. CDR3 in DNA: TGTGCCAGCAGCCTCGGGACTAGCGGGAGATGGGAGCAGTACTTC.

The chain has TRBV5-8 and TRBJ2-2, with TRBD2 identical over 8 bases. The germline gives CDR1 SGHTS, CDR2 YDEGEE. After removal of 0 bases from V and 6 bases from J, the junction contained 10 bases not matched to a gene. The CDR3 runs to 17 residues. The DNA for the CDR3 is TGTGCCAGCAGCTTGGTCGGAGCGGGAGTAAGGTCCGGGGAGCTGTTTTTT. This sequence encodes CASSLVGAGVRSGELFF.

The V gene is TRBV27, the J gene TRBJ1-6, with D unclear. Trimming cost V 5 bases and J 7 bases, with 9 bases left between them. CDR1 and CDR2 (germline): MNHEY, SMNVEV (reference sequence). The CDR3 is 13 amino acids. The CDR3 bases are TGTGCCAGCAGTCCCAACCGGAATTCACCCCTCCACTTT. It encodes CASSPNRNSPLHF.

The chain combines TRBV19 with TRBJ2-1; D might be TRBD2 (6 bases). The CDR3 sequence is 14 residues long. The V and J ends lost 3 bases and 5 bases respectively, with 11 bases between them. Germline values: CDR1 LNHDA, CDR2 SQIVND (reference sequence). CDR3 loop: CASSIQRADNEQFF. The CDR3 bases are TGTGCCAGTAGTATCCAGCGGGCAGACAATGAGCAGTTCTTC.

The chain employs TRBV7-9 and TRBJ2-1, with D tentatively TRBD2 (6 bases). In germline, CDR1 is SEHNR, CDR2 FQNEAQ (reference sequence). This CDR3 region has 10 residues. V lost 11 bases and J lost 5, with 7 bases in between. The CDR3 nucleotides read TGTGCCGGAGGGGACAATGAGCAGTTCTTC. It codes for CAGGDNEQFF.

Only a few counts were recorded for this clone. The V call is TRBV4-1, the J call TRBJ1-1; 9 nucleotides match TRBD1. The CDR3 covers 17 residues. J lost 5 bases, V lost 0 bases, and 10 bases had no gene match. CDR1 is MGHRA, CDR2 YSYEKL, per germline. This CDR3 reads CASSQDGTRGQGTEAFF. The CDR3 DNA follows: TGCGCCAGCAGCCAAGATGGGACCCGGGGACAGGGAACTGAAGCTTTCTTT.

With regard to this clone: The junction shows a germline mismatch at one end, possibly a read error. The chain combines TRBV28 with TRBJ2-5; tentatively, D is TRBD1 (5 bases). This CDR3 has 13 amino acids. Per germline, CDR1 MDHEN and CDR2 SYDVKM. The CDR3 region is CASRSWGQKTQYF. CDR3 DNA: TGTGCCAGCAGAAGCTGGGGCCAAAAGACCCAGTACTTC.

The chain is built from TRBV19 and TRBJ1-4; 9 bases match TRBD1. CDR1 is LNHDA, CDR2 SQIVND, per germline (reference sequence). V lost 7 bases to trimming and J lost 2 bases; unmatched junction nucleotides: 17. The CDR3 runs to 19 residues. Here the CDR3 DNA reads TGTGCCAGTACCGACCCGGGACAGGGCTCGCCATGGACTAATGAAAAACTGTTTTTT. Its protein product is CASTDPGQGSPWTNEKLFF.

The sample holds one count of this clone. This CDR3 reads CASSQDWGQDSLFSGNTIYF. The CDR3 DNA reads TGCGCCAGCAGCCAAGATTGGGGACAGGACTCACTTTTCTCTGGAAACACCATATATTTT. The chain has TRBV4-3 and TRBJ1-3; 8 positions match TRBD1. V lost 0 bases, J lost 0 bases, and 13 bases stayed unmatched. Germline V gene data show CDR1 as LGHNA and CDR2 as YSLEER. CDR3 length: 20 amino acids.

This clone occurred a few times. The V gene is TRBV19, the J gene TRBJ2-7; TRBD1 agrees at 10 bases. The CDR3 totals 15 residues. CDR1 is LNHDA, CDR2 SQIVND, per germline (reference sequence). J lost 3 bases, V lost 7 bases, and 9 bases had no gene match. CDR3 protein: CASTLSGTGVYEQYF. CDR3 coding DNA: TGTGCCAGTACCTTATCCGGGACAGGGGTCTACGAGCAGTACTTC.

J is TRBJ1-5 and V is TRBV23-1; D unresolved. TRBV23-1 is annotated as an ORF whose role is uncertain. V gave up 5 bases and J gave up 2 bases, with 28 bases separating them. The CDR3 loop spans 20 amino acids. The CDR3 bases are TGCGCCAGCAGTAATAGCCCCGGCGACCCTTACCTGGGTGGCAATCAGCCCCAGCATTTT. It codes for CASSNSPGDPYLGGNQPQHF.

This chain connects TRBV6-1 to TRBJ1-2; D might be TRBD1 (6 bases). Trimming took 1 base from V and 4 from J, leaving 16 bases between them. The CDR3 length is 16 residues. The V gene's germline CDR1 is MNHNS and CDR2 SASEGT. The CDR3 here is CASSEEQAPRGYGYTF. In DNA, the CDR3 is TGTGCCAGCAGTGAAGAACAGGCCCCCAGGGGCTATGGCTACACCTTC.

V usage is TRBV5-4 and J usage is TRBJ2-7, with D possibly matching TRBD2 (6 bases). Germline V CDR1 and CDR2: SGHNT, YYREEE (reference sequence). The V gene lost 2 bases and the J gene lost 6 bases, with 15 bases spanning the gap. This CDR3 spans 14 amino acids. The CDR3 sequence: CASSFRDFTSEQYF. The CDR3 nucleotides read TGTGCCAGCAGCTTCCGGGACTTCACCTCCGAGCAGTACTTC.

The chain employs TRBV11-3 and TRBJ2-5; D is ambiguous. Germline lookup yields CDR1 SGHNT and CDR2 YENEEA. The V end was cut by 3 bases, the J end by 5 bases, with 16 bases between. The CDR3 covers 15 residues. CDR3 amino acids: CASSFGGTIGETQYF. Written as DNA, the CDR3 is TGTGCCAGCAGCTTCGGCGGCACCATCGGGGAGACCCAGTACTTC. The full variable domain, with the rest looked up from reference TRBV11-3 and TRBJ2-5, is EAGVVQSPRYKIIEKKQPVAFWCNPISGHNTLYWYLQNLGQGPELLIRYENEEAVDDSQLPKDRFSAERLKGVDSTLKIQPAELGDSAVYLCASSFGGTIGETQYFGPGTRLLVL.